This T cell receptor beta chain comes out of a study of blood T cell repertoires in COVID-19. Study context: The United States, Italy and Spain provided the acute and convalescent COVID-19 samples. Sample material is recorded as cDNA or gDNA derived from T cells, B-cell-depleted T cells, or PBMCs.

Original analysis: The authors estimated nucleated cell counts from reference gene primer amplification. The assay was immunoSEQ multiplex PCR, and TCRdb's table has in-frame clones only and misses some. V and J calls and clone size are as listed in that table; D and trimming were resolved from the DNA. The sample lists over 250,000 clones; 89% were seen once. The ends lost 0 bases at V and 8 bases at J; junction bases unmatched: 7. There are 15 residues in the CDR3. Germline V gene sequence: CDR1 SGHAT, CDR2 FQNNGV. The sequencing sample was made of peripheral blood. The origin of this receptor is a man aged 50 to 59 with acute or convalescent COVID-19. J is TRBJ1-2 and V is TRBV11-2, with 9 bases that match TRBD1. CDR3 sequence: CASSLEGTGKAGYTF. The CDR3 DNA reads TGTGCCAGCAGCTTAGAGGGGACAGGGAAAGCGGGCTACACCTTC. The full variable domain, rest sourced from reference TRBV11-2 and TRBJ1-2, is EAGVAQSPRYKIIEKRQSVAFWCNPISGHATLYWYQQILGQGPKLLIQFQNNGVVDDSQLPKDRFSAERLKGVDSTLKIQPAKLEDSAVYLCASSLEGTGKAGYTFGSGTRLTVV.